The source of this TCR beta chain is a study of control samples from healthy donors and cancer patients. Profiling relied on immunoSEQ multiplex PCR, and the TCRdb table lists in-frame clones only, not all of them. The sample includes over 100,000 clones, around 90% of them seen just once. This CDR3 is built from 17 residues. Sequencing was carried out using blood. The chain is built from TRBV12-2 and TRBJ2-5; TRBD2 is the table's D call and was not checked against the DNA. TRBV12-2 is shown as a pseudogene. The sequence came from a man aged 35-49 years in good health. This CDR3 is CASRLAASGGGCETQYF. In nucleotides, the CDR3 is TGTGCAAGTCGCTTAGCGGCTAGCGGGGGGGGCTGTGAGACCCAGTACTTC.